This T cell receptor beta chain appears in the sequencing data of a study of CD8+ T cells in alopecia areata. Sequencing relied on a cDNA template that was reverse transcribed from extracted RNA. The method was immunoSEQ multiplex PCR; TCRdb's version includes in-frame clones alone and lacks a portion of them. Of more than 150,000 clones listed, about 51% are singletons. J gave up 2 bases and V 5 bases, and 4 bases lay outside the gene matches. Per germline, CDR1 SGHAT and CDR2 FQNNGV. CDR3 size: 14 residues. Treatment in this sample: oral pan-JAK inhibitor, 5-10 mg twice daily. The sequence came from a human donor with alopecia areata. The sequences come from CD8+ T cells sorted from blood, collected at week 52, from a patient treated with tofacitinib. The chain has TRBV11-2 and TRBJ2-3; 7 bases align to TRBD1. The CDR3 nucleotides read TGTGCCAGCAGCACAGGGGCTCCCACAGATACGCAGTATTTT. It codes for CASSTGAPTDTQYF.